Presented here are 8 T cell receptor beta chains from one specimen sequenced in a study of response to subunit inactivated influenza vaccine. TCRdb used MiXCR to reprocess the RT-PCR reads, holding one entry per CDR3 protein. The table records about 580,000 distinct CDR3 sequences, about 14% of them present only once. The sequencing here drew on PBMCs from blood, taken 11 to 12 days after vaccination. These receptors all come from a middle-aged man who received an inactivated influenza vaccine.

The chain carries TRBV7-6 and TRBJ2-2; the D gene is possibly TRBD1 (5 bases). The V and J ends lost 6 bases and 7 bases respectively, with 18 bases between them. This CDR3 has 15 amino acids. Germline CDR1 and CDR2: SGHVS and FNYEAQ. This CDR3 is CASSLKMGLGGELFF. CDR3 nucleotide sequence: TGTGCCAGCAGTCTAAAGATGGGGCTTGGCGGGGAGCTGTTTTTT.

The rearrangement links TRBV20-1 to TRBJ2-7; D is uncertain. The CDR3 has 11 amino acids. Trimming stripped 6 bases from V and 3 bases from J, with 9 bases between. Germline CDR1 reads DFQATT; CDR2 reads SNEGSKA (reference sequence). In DNA form, the CDR3 reads TGCAGTGCAGAGAGAGACTACGAGCAGTACTTC. Residues: CSAERDYEQYF.

V usage is TRBV5-5 and J usage is TRBJ2-1, with 8 positions matching TRBD2. The ends lost 2 bases at V and 6 bases at J; junction bases unmatched: 7. Germline lookup yields CDR1 SGHKS and CDR2 YYEKEE (reference sequence). This CDR3 has 15 residues. The DNA of the CDR3 is TGTGCCAGCAGCTTTGGAGCGGGAGTTCGCAATGAGCAGTTCTTC. Its translation is CASSFGAGVRNEQFF.

This clonotype was picked up a small number of times. This sequence joins TRBV20-1 and TRBJ1-5; D is undetermined. With 3 bases removed from V and 0 bases from J, the gap between germline ends came to 12 bases. CDR3 length equals 15 residues. The V gene's germline CDR1 is DFQATT and CDR2 SNEGSKA (reference sequence). Written as DNA, the CDR3 is TGCAGTGCTAGGAAATTTGGGGTTAGCAATCAGCCCCAGCATTTT. It codes for CSARKFGVSNQPQHF.

Only a few counts were recorded for this clonotype. The rearrangement uses TRBV6-5 and TRBJ2-2; tentative D call: TRBD1 (6 bases). The CDR3 is made up of 15 amino acids. CDR1 and CDR2 (germline): MNHEY, SVGAGI. With 5 bases removed from V and 3 bases from J, the gap between germline ends came to 13 bases. In DNA, the CDR3 is TGTGCCAGCAGTCACCGGGACACCTACACCGGGGAGCTGTTTTTT. It is translated as CASSHRDTYTGELFF.

Only a few counts were recorded for this clonotype. The J gene is TRBJ2-3, the V gene TRBV5-5, with D possibly being TRBD2 (6 bases). The CDR3 length is 16 residues. Germline loops: CDR1 SGHKS, CDR2 YYEKEE (reference sequence). V lost 4 bases and J 4 bases, leaving 19 bases between the germline ends. The CDR3 protein is CASSDLLGGLADTQYF. DNA of the CDR3: TGTGCCAGCAGCGACCTGTTGGGGGGACTCGCAGATACGCAGTATTTT.

This clonotype was observed at least ten times. This chain connects TRBV7-6 to TRBJ1-1, with D uncertain. Trimming left V 6 bases short and J 3 bases short, with 8 bases between. This CDR3 region has 12 residues. From germline, CDR1 is SGHVS and CDR2 FNYEAQ. CDR3 nucleotides: TGTGCCAGCAGTTCCGGCTACACTGAAGCTTTCTTT. Protein product: CASSSGYTEAFF. Full variable domain (missing parts from reference TRBV7-6 and TRBJ1-1): GAGVSQSPRYKVTKRGQDVALRCDPISGHVSLYWYRQALGQGPEFLTYFNYEAQQDKSGLPNDRFSAERPEGSISTLTIQRTEQRDSAMYRCASSSGYTEAFFGQGTRLTVV.

V and J are TRBV7-8 and TRBJ1-5; no reliable D call. This CDR3 has 15 residues. The V end was cut by 5 bases, the J end by 5 bases, with 16 bases between. In germline, CDR1 is SGHVS, CDR2 FQNEAQ. The CDR3 DNA sequence: TGTGCCAGCAGCCCCCGCCTATTTATCGATCAGCCCCAGCATTTT. It yields the protein CASSPRLFIDQPQHF.